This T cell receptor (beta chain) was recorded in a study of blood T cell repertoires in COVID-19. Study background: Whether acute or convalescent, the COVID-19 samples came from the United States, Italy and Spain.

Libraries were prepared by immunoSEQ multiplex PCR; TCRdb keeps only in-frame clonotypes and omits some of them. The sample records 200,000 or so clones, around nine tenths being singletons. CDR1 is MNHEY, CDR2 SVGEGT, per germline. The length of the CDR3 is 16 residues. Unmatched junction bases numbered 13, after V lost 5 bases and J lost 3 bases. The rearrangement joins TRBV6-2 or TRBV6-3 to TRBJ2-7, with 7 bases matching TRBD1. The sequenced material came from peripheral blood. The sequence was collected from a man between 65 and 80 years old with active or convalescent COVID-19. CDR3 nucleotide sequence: TGTGCCAGCAGTCCAGGCAGGACAGGAGCCATCTACGAGCAGTACTTC. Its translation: CASSPGRTGAIYEQYF.